Listed below are T cell receptor beta chains from one sample, sequenced in a study of blood T cells in healthy people across ages. TCRdb re-derived calls from the 5' RACE reads in MiXCR, one entry per CDR3 protein. The data hold 1 million or so distinct CDR3 sequences, with 40% to 50% observed a single time. Sequencing used blood. These receptors were collected from a woman aged 55-69 years in good health. Both conserved end residues are part of each CDR3. A D gene is named only where the DNA matches it firmly. Where a row states a size, it is once, few, many or the class of an expanded clone; other rows omit it.

abundance: few
d_gene: TRBD2
v_gene: TRBV20-1
j_gene: TRBJ2-7
CDR3nt: TGCAGTGCTAGAGATTTGGGGACTAGCGGGACCTCCTACGAGCAGTACTTC
CDR3aa: CSARDLGTSGTSYEQYF

abundance: .
d_gene: TRBD1
v_gene: TRBV6-5
j_gene: TRBJ1-2
CDR3nt: TGTGCCAGCACCGAAAGGGACAGCTATGGCTACACCTTC
CDR3aa: CASTERDSYGYTF

abundance: .
d_gene: .
v_gene: TRBV20-1
j_gene: TRBJ2-1
CDR3nt: TGCAGTGCTAGTAGCCTGGGCAGTTGGAATGAGCAGTTCTTC
CDR3aa: CSASSLGSWNEQFF

abundance: few
d_gene: .
v_gene: TRBV28
j_gene: TRBJ2-5
CDR3nt: TGTGCCAGCATGGGGATGTTGGGTGGGACCCAGTACTTC
CDR3aa: CASMGMLGGTQYF

abundance: few
d_gene: TRBD1
v_gene: TRBV3-1
j_gene: TRBJ1-1
CDR3nt: TGTGCCAGCAGCCAAGGGGGACAGTCGATCACTGAAGCTTTCTTT
CDR3aa: CASSQGGQSITEAFF

abundance: .
d_gene: .
v_gene: TRBV20-1
j_gene: TRBJ1-4
CDR3nt: TGCAGTGCCCCTGGGGGGGGGAGGACTAATGGAAAACTGTTTTTT
CDR3aa: CSAPGGGRTNGKLFF

abundance: once
d_gene: .
v_gene: TRBV9
j_gene: TRBJ2-3
CDR3nt: TGTGCCAGCAGCGTAGAGGGTAGCGGACACCCCGAAGGCACAGGTACGCAGTATTTT
CDR3aa: CASSVEGSGHPEGTGTQYF

abundance: .
d_gene: TRBD2
v_gene: TRBV12-3/TRBV12-4
j_gene: TRBJ2-1
CDR3nt: TGTGCCAGCAGCCAAGCGGGAGGGCCTTTCGGTGAGCAGTTCTTC
CDR3aa: CASSQAGGPFGEQFF

abundance: .
d_gene: TRBD2
v_gene: TRBV12-3/TRBV12-4
j_gene: TRBJ2-7
CDR3nt: TGTGCCAGCAGTGCCACACTAGCGGGAGACCGCTACGAGCAGTACTTC
CDR3aa: CASSATLAGDRYEQYF

abundance: once
d_gene: .
v_gene: TRBV2
j_gene: TRBJ2-7
CDR3nt: TGTGCCAGCAGTGAAACACACGAGCAGTACTTC
CDR3aa: CASSETHEQYF

abundance: .
d_gene: TRBD1
v_gene: TRBV15
j_gene: TRBJ2-7
CDR3nt: TGTGCCACCAGCACCGGGACAGGGGACGAGCAGTACTTC
CDR3aa: CATSTGTGDEQYF

abundance: few
d_gene: TRBD1
v_gene: TRBV7-3
j_gene: TRBJ2-3
CDR3nt: TGTGCCAGCAGCGGGGCCGGGACAGGATACACAGATACGCAGTATTTT
CDR3aa: CASSGAGTGYTDTQYF

abundance: .
d_gene: .
v_gene: TRBV2
j_gene: TRBJ2-7
CDR3nt: TGTGCCAGCAGTGAGCATAACGGGAGTAACGAGCAGTACTTC
CDR3aa: CASSEHNGSNEQYF

abundance: .
d_gene: .
v_gene: TRBV12-3/TRBV12-4
j_gene: TRBJ2-5
CDR3nt: TGTGCCAGCAGTTTAGACGCAGCTCCCCAAGAGACCCAGTACTTC
CDR3aa: CASSLDAAPQETQYF

abundance: .
d_gene: .
v_gene: TRBV6-6
j_gene: TRBJ2-7
CDR3nt: TGTGCCAGCAGTTACTCGAGAAGCCCGCCCTACGAGCAGTACTTC
CDR3aa: CASSYSRSPPYEQYF

abundance: .
d_gene: .
v_gene: TRBV6-4
j_gene: TRBJ2-5
CDR3nt: TGTGCCAGCAGTGCAAAAGGGAACAATGAGCAGTACTTC
CDR3aa: CASSAKGNNEQYF

abundance: once
d_gene: TRBD2
v_gene: TRBV28
j_gene: TRBJ2-3
CDR3nt: TGTGCCAGCAGTTGGATGACTAGCGGGTTTAGCACAGATACGCAGTATTTT
CDR3aa: CASSWMTSGFSTDTQYF

abundance: few
d_gene: .
v_gene: TRBV7-8
j_gene: TRBJ2-1
CDR3nt: TGTGCCAGCAGCTTAGCGCTCCTGCCGGGGAGGAGGATAGTCTATGAGCAGTTCTTC
CDR3aa: CASSLALLPGRRIVYEQFF

abundance: .
d_gene: TRBD2
v_gene: TRBV11-2
j_gene: TRBJ2-5
CDR3nt: TGTGCCAGCAGCACCGGACTAGTCTCGGTCAATGAGCAGTACTTC
CDR3aa: CASSTGLVSVNEQYF

abundance: .
d_gene: TRBD1
v_gene: TRBV15
j_gene: TRBJ1-6
CDR3nt: TGTGCCACTGGGGACAGGGTTACTTCACCCCTCCACTTT
CDR3aa: CATGDRVTSPLHF

abundance: few
d_gene: TRBD2
v_gene: TRBV12-3/TRBV12-4
j_gene: TRBJ2-1
CDR3nt: TGTGCCAGCAGTTTGTACGGCCGGCTAGCGGGAGGGCAAGGGTCTAATGAGCAGTTCTTC
CDR3aa: CASSLYGRLAGGQGSNEQFF

abundance: .
d_gene: .
v_gene: TRBV7-9
j_gene: TRBJ2-7
CDR3nt: TGTGCCAGCAGCCAGCAGGTGGATTACGAGCAGTACTTC
CDR3aa: CASSQQVDYEQYF

abundance: .
d_gene: .
v_gene: TRBV21-1
j_gene: TRBJ2-1
CDR3nt: TGTGCCAGCAGCAAAGTAAAGACAAGCTCCTACAATGAGCAGTTCTTC
CDR3aa: CASSKVKTSSYNEQFF

abundance: few
d_gene: .
v_gene: TRBV6-1
j_gene: TRBJ1-2
CDR3nt: TGTGCCACCCAGACAGGAGACGGCTACACCTTC
CDR3aa: CATQTGDGYTF

abundance: many
d_gene: .
v_gene: TRBV7-3
j_gene: TRBJ2-7
CDR3nt: TGTGCCAGCAGTCTAAACCCACCTGGGAGCGGCTCCGAGCAGTACTTC
CDR3aa: CASSLNPPGSGSEQYF

abundance: .
d_gene: .
v_gene: TRBV7-9
j_gene: TRBJ1-4
CDR3nt: TGTGCCAGCAGCTTATTTGGTTCCGGGGGGATCAAACTGTTTTTT
CDR3aa: CASSLFGSGGIKLFF

abundance: .
d_gene: TRBD1
v_gene: TRBV7-9
j_gene: TRBJ2-3
CDR3nt: TGTGCCAGCAGCTCTCGGGACAGGGTTGATACGCAGTATTTT
CDR3aa: CASSSRDRVDTQYF